This TCR beta chain was identified during a study of vaccination and CD4 T cells after COVID-19. About the study: Six males and four females, two of them Hispanic, were enrolled as convalescents. Spike peptides, overlapping and drawn from SARS-CoV-2, HCoV-NL63, HCoV-OC43 and HCoV-229E, were used to stimulate cells.

CD4+ T cells that had been cultured provided DNA sequenced with the Oncomine TCR Beta short-read assay. It was cultured CD4+ T cells from which genomic DNA was extracted. TCRdb ran MiXCR on the PCR reads and lists one entry per CDR3 protein. The repertoire holds several thousand distinct CDR3 sequences, about a third seen once, with less than 45% in the top ten. This clonotype was detected a few times. Antigen specificity is unknown. V lost 3 bases and J lost 7, with 16 bases in between. The CDR3 is made up of 14 amino acids. Per the germline V gene, CDR1 is SGHTA and CDR2 is FQGNSA. Treatment indicated: roughly ten-day PBMC culture with coronavirus spike peptide pools or control peptides (ViraFEST assay). Samples of CD4+ T cells were obtained from the unexposed donor before the COVID-19 pandemic (2011-2018).

The source of this sequence is a human donor in good health. The sample consisted of CD4+ T cells from blood, cultured in vitro. The chain uses TRBV7-2 and TRBJ2-7; TRBD2 is a possible D gene (5 bases). DNA of the CDR3: TGTGCCAGCAGCTTCCTGGCATCATCGGGGGAGCAGTACTTC. Translation gives CASSFLASSGEQYF.